This T cell receptor (beta chain) was retrieved from a study of spatial heterogeneity in lung cancer. As for the study in general: The study consistently detected more beta-chain than alpha-chain sequences. Findings of the study overall: At resection, ubiquitous expanded tumor TCRs appeared in blood more than at follow-up.

The ends lost 6 bases at V and 6 bases at J; junction bases unmatched: 4. CDR1 SQVTM and CDR2 ANQGSEA come from the germline V gene. The CDR3 totals 11 residues. This clonotype was recorded many times. The antigen is not known. As for time point: sample taken at primary tumor resection. Samples were donated by 72 untreated early-stage non-small cell lung cancer patients. Material for sequencing was whole RNA from tumor, nontumor lung or frozen PBMC, left unsorted. TCRdb passed the 5' RACE reads through MiXCR, listing each CDR3 protein once. The table lists some 34,000 distinct CDR3 sequences, roughly 6.5% of them singletons, with about 30% in the top ten.

The rearrangement uses TRBV29-1 and TRBJ2-7; 8 bases align to TRBD2. The sequence derives from a female donor with early-stage non-small cell lung cancer. Sample: PBMCs, taken at surgery. CDR3 bases: TGCAGCGTCTCACGGGGGGGCGAGCAGTACTTC. It is translated as CSVSRGGEQYF.